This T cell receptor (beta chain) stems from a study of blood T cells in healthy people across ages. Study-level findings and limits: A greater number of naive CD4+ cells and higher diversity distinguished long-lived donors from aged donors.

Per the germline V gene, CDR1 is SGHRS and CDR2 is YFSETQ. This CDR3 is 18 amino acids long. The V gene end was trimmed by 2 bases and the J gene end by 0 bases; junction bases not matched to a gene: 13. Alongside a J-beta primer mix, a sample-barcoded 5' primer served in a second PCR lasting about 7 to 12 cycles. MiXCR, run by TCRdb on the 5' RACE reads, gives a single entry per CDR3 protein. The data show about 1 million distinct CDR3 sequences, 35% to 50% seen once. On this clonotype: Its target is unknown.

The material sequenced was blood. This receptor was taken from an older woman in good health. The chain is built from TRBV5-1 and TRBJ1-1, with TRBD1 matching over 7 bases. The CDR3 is CASSFGRQGGYMNTEAFF. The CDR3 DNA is TGCGCCAGCAGCTTTGGAAGACAGGGAGGTTATATGAACACTGAAGCTTTCTTT.